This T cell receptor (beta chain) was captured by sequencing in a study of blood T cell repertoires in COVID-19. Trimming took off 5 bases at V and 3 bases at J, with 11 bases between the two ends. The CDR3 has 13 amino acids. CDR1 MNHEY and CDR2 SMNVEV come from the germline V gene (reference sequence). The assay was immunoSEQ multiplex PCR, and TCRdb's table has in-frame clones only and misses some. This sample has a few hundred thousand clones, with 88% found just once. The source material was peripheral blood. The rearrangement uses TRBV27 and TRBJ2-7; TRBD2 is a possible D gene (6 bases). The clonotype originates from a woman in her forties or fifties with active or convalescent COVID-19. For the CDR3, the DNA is TGTGCCAGCAGTCTGGGACTGGGCTACGAGCAGTACTTC. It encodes CASSLGLGYEQYF.